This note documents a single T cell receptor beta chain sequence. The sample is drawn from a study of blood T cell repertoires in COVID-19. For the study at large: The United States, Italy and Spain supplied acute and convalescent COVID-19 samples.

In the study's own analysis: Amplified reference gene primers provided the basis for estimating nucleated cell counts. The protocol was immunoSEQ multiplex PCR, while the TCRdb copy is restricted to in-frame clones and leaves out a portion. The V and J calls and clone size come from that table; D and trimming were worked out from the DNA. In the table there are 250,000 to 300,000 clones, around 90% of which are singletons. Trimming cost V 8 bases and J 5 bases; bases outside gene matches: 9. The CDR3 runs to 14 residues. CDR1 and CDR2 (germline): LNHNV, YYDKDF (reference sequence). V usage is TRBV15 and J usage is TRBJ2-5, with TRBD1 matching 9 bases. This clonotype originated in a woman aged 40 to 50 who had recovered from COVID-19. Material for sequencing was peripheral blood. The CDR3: CATSGTGIWETQYF. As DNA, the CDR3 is TGTGCCACCTCCGGGACAGGGATTTGGGAGACCCAGTACTTC. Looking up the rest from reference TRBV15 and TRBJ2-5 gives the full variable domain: DAMVIQNPRYQVTQFGKPVTLSCSQTLNHNVMYWYQQKSSQAPKLLFHYYDKDFNNEADTPDNFQSRRPNTSFCFLDIRSPGLGDTAMYLCATSGTGIWETQYFGPGTRLLVL.